Following are 26 T cell receptor beta chains from one sample sequenced in a study of response to subunit inactivated influenza vaccine. TCRdb ran MiXCR on the RT-PCR reads and lists one entry per CDR3 protein. The data contain around 600,000 distinct CDR3 sequences, about 11% of them singletons. This sample was shared with a second study, whose subject was T cells expressing NK-cell markers. That source notes: The authors made TCR beta cDNA libraries by 5'RACE template switching. This switching added a universal primer site and UMIs.

The material sequenced was PBMCs from blood, taken on the day of vaccination. The source is a man aged 45-60 years who received an inactivated influenza vaccine.

This chain links TRBV11-3 with TRBJ2-1, with D unclear. Germline CDR1 reads SGHNT; CDR2 reads YENEEA. The V and J ends lost 0 bases and 4 bases respectively, with 7 bases between them. CDR3 length: 14 residues. CDR3 loop: CASSLDIEYNEQFF. Written as DNA, the CDR3 is TGTGCCAGCAGCTTAGATATTGAGTACAATGAGCAGTTCTTC.

The rearrangement joins TRBV20-1 to TRBJ2-3, with 12 bases identical to TRBD2. The J segment lost 2 bases and the V segment lost 5 bases, leaving 2 bases of the junction unmatched. Germline CDR1 and CDR2: DFQATT and SNEGSKA (reference sequence). There are 14 residues in the CDR3. CDR3 amino acids: CSARLAGDTDTQYF. CDR3 nucleotides: TGCAGTGCTCGACTAGCGGGGGACACAGATACGCAGTATTTT.

This clonotype was counted a few times. The genes are TRBV29-1 and TRBJ2-2; 7 positions match TRBD2. The germline CDR1 and CDR2 sequences are SQVTM and ANQGSEA. V was pared by 7 bases and J by 1 base, with 6 bases of the junction left unmatched. The CDR3 spans 14 residues. CDR3: CSAATSLNTGELFF. The CDR3 DNA reads as TGCAGCGCTGCGACTAGCCTGAACACCGGGGAGCTGTTTTTT.

CDR3 sequence (DNA): TGTGCCATCAGCGTAGGAAGAGACAATGAGCAGTTCTTC. Protein: CAISVGRDNEQFF. The chain has TRBV10-3 and TRBJ2-1; D is unclear. V shed 6 bases and J shed 5 bases, with 11 bases lying between them. Germline lookup yields CDR1 ENHRY and CDR2 SYGVKD. The CDR3 runs to 13 residues.

Ten or more counts support this clonotype. The chain links TRBV15 to TRBJ2-4; no reliable D call. The CDR3 sequence is 15 residues long. V shed 0 bases and J shed 7 bases, with 13 bases lying between them. Germline CDR1 is LNHNV and CDR2 is YYDKDF (reference sequence). CDR3 nucleotides: TGTGCCACCAGCAGAGATGTAACAGCTATGAACATTCAGTACTTC. Protein: CATSRDVTAMNIQYF.

The rearrangement joins TRBV29-1 to TRBJ2-1, with a tentative D call TRBD1 (7 bases). V dropped 8 bases and J dropped 6 bases, with 20 bases sitting between them. Germline V CDR1 and CDR2: SQVTM, ANQGSEA. CDR3 size: 14 residues. CDR3 sequence reads: CSSRPLQGGNEQFF. As DNA, the CDR3 is TGCAGCTCCAGGCCTCTTCAGGGGGGCAATGAGCAGTTCTTC.

This clonotype was seen a few times. The chain combines TRBV19 with TRBJ1-1, with a weak D call TRBD1 (6 bases). Germline loops: CDR1 LNHDA, CDR2 SQIVND (reference sequence). The CDR3 runs to 15 residues. Trimming removed 4 bases at V and 1 base at J, with 13 bases between. This CDR3 reads CASSRGAGTNTEAFF. CDR3 bases: TGTGCCAGTAGTAGGGGGGCAGGGACGAACACTGAAGCTTTCTTT.

This clonotype turned up a few times. This chain uses TRBV29-1 with TRBJ2-3; maybe TRBD2 (7 bases). Germline values: CDR1 SQVTM, CDR2 ANQGSEA. The CDR3 loop spans 13 amino acids. Trimming pared 7 bases from V and 5 bases from J, leaving 16 bases between. The CDR3 loop reads CSAQPGGGDTQYF. CDR3 DNA sequence: TGCAGCGCGCAGCCGGGGGGCGGAGATACGCAGTATTTT.

This clonotype has only a few counts. The CDR3 loop reads CATSSPQGREKLFF. The DNA of the CDR3 is TGTGCCACCAGCTCACCTCAGGGGCGGGAAAAACTGTTTTTT. The gene calls are TRBV15 and TRBJ1-4; D may be TRBD1 (6 bases). V gave up 5 bases and J gave up 8 bases, with 15 bases separating them. The V gene's germline CDR1 is LNHNV and CDR2 YYDKDF (reference sequence). This CDR3 has 14 residues.

This clonotype appeared a few times. This chain uses TRBV25-1 with TRBJ1-1; D unclear. The CDR3 is 15 residues long. Per germline, CDR1 MGHDK and CDR2 SYGVNS. With 3 bases removed from V and 0 bases from J, the gap between germline ends came to 11 bases. The CDR3 DNA reads as TGTGCCAGCAGTGAGCAGGCAAACATGAACACTGAAGCTTTCTTT. Translated: CASSEQANMNTEAFF.

This clonotype was found a few times. V gene TRBV3-1 combines with J gene TRBJ2-1; D possibly matches TRBD1 or TRBD2 (5 bases each). CDR1 and CDR2 (germline): LGHDT, YNNKEL (reference sequence). CDR3 length equals 16 residues. V lost 2 bases to trimming and J lost 5 bases, with 16 bases between them. CDR3 bases: TGTGCCAGCAGCCAAATTGCCGGGACCATTAACAATGAGCAGTTCTTC. Translation gives CASSQIAGTINNEQFF.

The chain combines TRBV12-3 or TRBV12-4 with TRBJ2-3, with 8 bases aligning to TRBD2. CDR3 length: 17 amino acids. V dropped 6 bases and J dropped 0; count of bases not matched to a gene: 11. The CDR3: CASSPGGGGPSTDTQYF. CDR3 nucleotide sequence: TGTGCCAGCAGCCCCGGGGGCGGGGGGCCCAGCACAGATACGCAGTATTTT.

The rearrangement links TRBV4-3 to TRBJ2-1; D call uncertain. CDR1 LGHNA and CDR2 YSLEER come from the germline V gene. The CDR3 has 15 amino acids. V was clipped by 1 base and J by 10 bases, with 17 bases between them. This CDR3 is CASSQGWQSGMEQFF. The CDR3 region has the DNA TGCGCCAGCAGCCAAGGCTGGCAGTCTGGTATGGAGCAGTTCTTC.

This clonotype came up a few times. This chain links TRBV20-1 with TRBJ1-5, with TRBD1 matching 8 bases. The CDR3 covers 14 residues. Trimming at V came to 7 bases and at J to 3 bases, leaving 8 bases not matched to a gene. Germline V lookup: CDR1 DFQATT, CDR2 SNEGSKA (reference sequence). CDR3 in amino acids: CSVLRGLSNQPQHF. The CDR3 nucleotides read TGCAGTGTCCTCAGGGGGCTTTCCAATCAGCCCCAGCATTTT.

In its sample, this clonotype was seen a few times. The V and J genes are TRBV12-3 or TRBV12-4 and TRBJ2-1, with D possibly matching TRBD2 (5 bases). This CDR3 comprises 14 residues. V was shortened by 5 bases and J by 5 bases, with 13 bases between the two germline ends. For the CDR3, the DNA is TGTGCCAGCAGTGTACCGGGAACCCACAATGAGCAGTTCTTC. Translation gives CASSVPGTHNEQFF.

The chain uses TRBV5-1 and TRBJ2-2; D tentatively fits TRBD1 or TRBD2 (5 bases each). In germline, CDR1 is SGHRS, CDR2 YFSETQ. V was shortened by 0 bases and J by 4 bases, with 16 bases between the two germline ends. This CDR3 has 17 residues. The CDR3: CASSLEGLRGSTGELFF. CDR3 DNA: TGCGCCAGCAGCTTGGAAGGTCTGAGGGGAAGCACCGGGGAGCTGTTTTTT.

This clonotype was detected only a few times. The gene calls are TRBV20-1 and TRBJ2-7; a possible D gene is TRBD1 (6 bases). There are 13 residues in the CDR3. Per the germline V gene, CDR1 is DFQATT and CDR2 is SNEGSKA (reference sequence). V lost 3 bases, J lost 2 bases, and 11 bases lay in between. In DNA, the CDR3 is TGCAGTGCTAGTGTGGACAGCACCTACGAGCAGTACTTC. This codes for CSASVDSTYEQYF.

This chain joins TRBV20-1 and TRBJ2-2, with D unclear. The CDR3 spans 13 residues. In germline, CDR1 is DFQATT, CDR2 SNEGSKA (reference sequence). V lost 6 bases to trimming and J lost 6 bases, with 14 bases between them. CDR3 DNA: TGCAGTGCGGGCGGCAGGAAAGCCGGGGAGCTGTTTTTT. Protein: CSAGGRKAGELFF.

The count of this clonotype is one. This chain links TRBV20-1 with TRBJ2-1, with TRBD2 matching 13 bases. Germline V CDR1 and CDR2: DFQATT, SNEGSKA (reference sequence). The CDR3 runs 14 residues. Trimming took 5 bases from V and 9 from J; bases not matched to a gene: 7. The CDR3 DNA is TGCAGTGCTGATCCGACTAGCGGGGGGAGTGAGCAGTTCTTC. Protein: CSADPTSGGSEQFF.

This clonotype was seen a few times. The CDR3 bases are TGCAGCGCAAGGGGACAGGGACTCACAGATACGCAGTATTTT. Its protein is CSARGQGLTDTQYF. The chain joins TRBV29-1 to TRBJ2-3, with 9 bases matching TRBD1. The CDR3 consists of 14 residues. Germline lookup yields CDR1 SQVTM and CDR2 ANQGSEA. V shed 7 bases, J shed 2 bases, and the junction held 7 bases outside the gene matches.

The chain employs TRBV11-2 and TRBJ2-1, with a possible D match to TRBD2 (6 bases). This CDR3 has 15 amino acids. V lost 5 bases and J 9 bases, leaving 20 bases between the germline ends. Germline V gives CDR1 SGHAT, CDR2 FQNNGV. CDR3 nucleotides: TGTGCCAGCAGCGGCTTGGGGGGAGCCTCAGGTGAGCAGTTCTTC. Encoded protein: CASSGLGGASGEQFF.

This clonotype was seen a single time. V is TRBV7-6 and J is TRBJ2-1, with 8 bases aligning to TRBD2. This CDR3 comprises 14 residues. With 9 bases clipped from V and 1 base from J, the junction kept 5 bases outside the gene matches. The germline V gene encodes CDR1 SGHVS and CDR2 FNYEAQ. CDR3 in amino acids: CASQLAASYNEQFF. DNA of the CDR3: TGTGCCAGTCAACTAGCGGCGTCCTACAATGAGCAGTTCTTC.

This clonotype was recorded a few times. The chain couples TRBV7-9 to TRBJ2-3, with D uncertain. The CDR3 spans 14 residues. Germline V gene lookup returns CDR1 SEHNR and CDR2 FQNEAQ (reference sequence). V lost 6 bases, J lost 1 base, and 11 bases lay in between. The CDR3 sequence is CASRVDGGTDTQYF. In nucleotides, the CDR3 is TGTGCCAGCAGAGTAGACGGAGGCACAGATACGCAGTATTTT.

The V call is TRBV29-1, the J call TRBJ1-4; D may be TRBD1 (5 bases). V was trimmed by 4 bases and J by 7 bases, leaving 10 bases between them. CDR1 is SQVTM, CDR2 ANQGSEA, per germline. This CDR3 has 12 residues. CDR3 coding DNA: TGCAGCGTTGCCGGGGGAGGTGAAAAACTGTTTTTT. Translation gives CSVAGGGEKLFF.

This sequence joins TRBV6-2 or TRBV6-3 and TRBJ2-7, with 11 bases that match TRBD2. Germline V CDR1 and CDR2: MNHEY, SVGEGT. The CDR3 is 14 amino acids. V trimming: 8 bases; J trimming: 2 bases; junction bases outside the gene matches: 5. The CDR3 sequence: CASQRLAGPYEQYF. DNA of the CDR3: TGTGCCAGCCAAAGACTAGCGGGACCCTACGAGCAGTACTTC.

There are many counts of this clonotype. V is TRBV12-3 or TRBV12-4 and J is TRBJ2-2; D is unresolved. Trimming pared 3 bases from V and 4 bases from J, leaving 12 bases between. The CDR3 has 15 amino acids. CDR3 protein: CASSLRAWGTGELFF. The CDR3 DNA sequence: TGTGCCAGCAGTTTGCGTGCTTGGGGCACCGGGGAGCTGTTTTTT.